A selection of T cell receptor beta chains follows, all from one sample in a study of shared clonotypes between healthy human individuals. Only in-frame clones appear in the TCRdb table, and some are missing; sequencing was by immunoSEQ multiplex PCR. The sample holds about 600,000 clones, around 97% seen once. Sequencing was carried out using naive CD4+ T cells sorted from blood. The receptors stem from a woman in her twenties or thirties in good health. Each CDR3 is given with its conserved first and last residue. D genes are given only for firm matches. For some rows the clone size is stated as once, few or many, or as a class when expanded; others skip it.

abundance: .
j_gene: TRBJ2-7
v_gene: TRBV10-3
d_gene: .
CDR3nt: TGTGCCATCAGTGAGTTCGCCACTACCTCCAACGAGCAGTACTTC
CDR3aa: CAISEFATTSNEQYF

abundance: .
j_gene: TRBJ2-7
v_gene: TRBV29-1
d_gene: TRBD1
CDR3nt: TGCAGCGTCGGGGTGGGACAGGGAATTACCTACGAGCAGTACTTC
CDR3aa: CSVGVGQGITYEQYF

abundance: once
j_gene: TRBJ2-6
v_gene: TRBV28
d_gene: .
CDR3nt: TGTGCCAGCAGTTTCGGGCAGGAGATCTCTGGGGCCAACGTCCTGACTTTC
CDR3aa: CASSFGQEISGANVLTF

abundance: .
j_gene: TRBJ2-2
v_gene: TRBV5-1
d_gene: .
CDR3nt: TGCGCCAGCAGCTTTCTCGGCAGGGTTGACACCGGGGAGCTGTTTTTT
CDR3aa: CASSFLGRVDTGELFF

abundance: .
j_gene: TRBJ2-2
v_gene: TRBV4-1
d_gene: .
CDR3nt: TGCGCCAGCAGCCAAGATGGCATAGACTCCGCGAACACCGGGGAGCTGTTTTTT
CDR3aa: CASSQDGIDSANTGELFF

abundance: once
j_gene: TRBJ2-1
v_gene: TRBV2
d_gene: TRBD2
CDR3nt: TGTGCCAGCAGTTATGCACTAGCGGGAGTTAAGTTCTTC
CDR3aa: CASSYALAGVKFF

abundance: .
j_gene: TRBJ1-5
v_gene: TRBV21-1
d_gene: .
CDR3nt: TGTGCCAGCAGCGACCCCGGGCCAGGGGGCGAACAGGTGAATCAGCCCCAGCATTTT
CDR3aa: CASSDPGPGGEQVNQPQHF

abundance: .
j_gene: TRBJ1-5
v_gene: TRBV27
d_gene: TRBD1
CDR3nt: TGTGCCAGCAGTACCCAGTACGGGACAGTAAGTAGCAATCAGCCCCAGCATTTT
CDR3aa: CASSTQYGTVSSNQPQHF

abundance: .
j_gene: TRBJ2-2
v_gene: TRBV28
d_gene: TRBD1
CDR3nt: TGTGCCAGCAGACCGAACATCGGAACAGGGGCCCAAGCGAACACCGGGGAGCTGTTTTTT
CDR3aa: CASRPNIGTGAQANTGELFF

abundance: .
j_gene: TRBJ2-5
v_gene: TRBV5-1
d_gene: .
CDR3nt: TGCGCCAGCAGCCTCCAAGAGACCCAGTACTTC
CDR3aa: CASSLQETQYF

abundance: .
j_gene: TRBJ2-3
v_gene: TRBV27
d_gene: .
CDR3nt: TGTGCCAGCAGTTTGGTTAGCGGTACAGATACGCAGTATTTT
CDR3aa: CASSLVSGTDTQYF

abundance: .
j_gene: TRBJ2-3
v_gene: TRBV19
d_gene: .
CDR3nt: TGTGCCAGTAGTATAGGGCGCGGCGGGTGGCGCACAGATACGCAGTATTTT
CDR3aa: CASSIGRGGWRTDTQYF

abundance: .
j_gene: TRBJ1-5
v_gene: TRBV28
d_gene: .
CDR3nt: TGTGCCAGCAGTTTATTAGGGTCCGGCAATCAGCCCCAGCATTTT
CDR3aa: CASSLLGSGNQPQHF

abundance: .
j_gene: TRBJ2-7
v_gene: TRBV29-1
d_gene: .
CDR3nt: TGCAGCGTTGGTGGGGGAGGCCGGCGGACAGACTCCTACGAGCAGTACTTC
CDR3aa: CSVGGGGRRTDSYEQYF

abundance: once
j_gene: TRBJ2-5
v_gene: TRBV11-2
d_gene: .
CDR3nt: TGTGCCAGCAGCGTCCGGACTACTCAAGAGACCCAGTACTTC
CDR3aa: CASSVRTTQETQYF

abundance: .
j_gene: TRBJ1-1
v_gene: TRBV4-2
d_gene: .
CDR3nt: TGTGCCAGCAGCCAGGTAGGTGTTATGAACACTGAAGCTTTCTTT
CDR3aa: CASSQVGVMNTEAFF

abundance: .
j_gene: TRBJ2-2
v_gene: TRBV5-1
d_gene: TRBD2
CDR3nt: TGCGCCAGCAGCCTCGGGACTAGCGGGATTTACACCGGGGAGCTGTTTTTT
CDR3aa: CASSLGTSGIYTGELFF

abundance: .
j_gene: TRBJ1-1
v_gene: TRBV29-1
d_gene: .
CDR3nt: TGCAGCATCAGGGCTGGGATGTATCGGACTGAAGCTTTCTTT
CDR3aa: CSIRAGMYRTEAFF

abundance: .
j_gene: TRBJ2-1
v_gene: TRBV7-8
d_gene: TRBD1
CDR3nt: TGTGCCAGCAGCTTGAGACCCGCCCCGGCACAGGGGAACAATGAGCAGTTCTTC
CDR3aa: CASSLRPAPAQGNNEQFF

abundance: .
j_gene: TRBJ1-2
v_gene: TRBV10-3
d_gene: .
CDR3nt: TGTGCCATCAGTGTGTCCGGGCTGGATGACTATGGCTACACCTTC
CDR3aa: CAISVSGLDDYGYTF

abundance: .
j_gene: TRBJ2-1
v_gene: TRBV4-1
d_gene: TRBD1
CDR3nt: TGCGCCAGCAGCCAAGATGAACAGGGGGCACGGGAGCAGTTCTTC
CDR3aa: CASSQDEQGAREQFF

abundance: .
j_gene: TRBJ2-6
v_gene: TRBV7-2
d_gene: .
CDR3nt: TGTGCCAGCAGCTTAGAGGGGAGCTCTGGGGCCAACGTCCTGACTTTC
CDR3aa: CASSLEGSSGANVLTF

abundance: once
j_gene: TRBJ2-1
v_gene: TRBV2
d_gene: TRBD2
CDR3nt: TGTGCCAGCAGTGCCGGGACTAGCGGGGGCTACAATGAGCAGTTCTTC
CDR3aa: CASSAGTSGGYNEQFF

abundance: .
j_gene: TRBJ1-4
v_gene: TRBV7-2
d_gene: .
CDR3nt: TGTGCCAGCAGCTTAGGAGCTAGGGCAGGGTCTGAAAAACTGTTTTTT
CDR3aa: CASSLGARAGSEKLFF

abundance: .
j_gene: TRBJ1-1
v_gene: TRBV6-6
d_gene: TRBD1
CDR3nt: TGTGCCACTCGGGACAGGGAGAACACTGAAGCTTTCTTT
CDR3aa: CATRDRENTEAFF

abundance: once
j_gene: TRBJ2-1
v_gene: TRBV5-4
d_gene: .
CDR3nt: TGTGCCAGCAGCCGGGACCAAAGCTCCTACAATGAGCAGTTCTTC
CDR3aa: CASSRDQSSYNEQFF

abundance: once
j_gene: TRBJ2-7
v_gene: TRBV5-1
d_gene: .
CDR3nt: TGCGCCAGCAGCTTGGACGGAGGGGGCTACGAGCAGTACTTC
CDR3aa: CASSLDGGGYEQYF

abundance: once
j_gene: TRBJ1-2
v_gene: TRBV6-5
d_gene: .
CDR3nt: TGTGCCAGCAGCAACGACAGCTTCTATGGCTACACCTTC
CDR3aa: CASSNDSFYGYTF

abundance: .
j_gene: TRBJ1-1
v_gene: TRBV27
d_gene: .
CDR3nt: TGTGCCAGCAGTTTCAAACAGGGAAGGGACACTGAAGCTTTCTTT
CDR3aa: CASSFKQGRDTEAFF

abundance: .
j_gene: TRBJ2-3
v_gene: TRBV7-9
d_gene: .
CDR3nt: TGTGCCAGCAGCTCATCAACGTCGCAGTATTTT
CDR3aa: CASSSSTSQYF

abundance: .
j_gene: TRBJ2-7
v_gene: TRBV28
d_gene: .
CDR3nt: TGTGCCAGCAGTTTACTGGTAAACGAGCAGTACTTC
CDR3aa: CASSLLVNEQYF

abundance: .
j_gene: TRBJ2-2
v_gene: TRBV7-2
d_gene: .
CDR3nt: TGTGCCAGCAGCTTAGTTCTACCGAGCACCGGGGAGCTGTTTTTT
CDR3aa: CASSLVLPSTGELFF

abundance: once
j_gene: TRBJ2-5
v_gene: TRBV10-2
d_gene: TRBD1
CDR3nt: TGCGCCAGCAACGACAGGGAAGAGACCCAGTACTTC
CDR3aa: CASNDREETQYF

abundance: .
j_gene: TRBJ1-2
v_gene: TRBV19
d_gene: TRBD1
CDR3nt: TGTGCCAGTGGGGACAGGGTGTATGGCTACACCTTC
CDR3aa: CASGDRVYGYTF

abundance: .
j_gene: TRBJ2-7
v_gene: TRBV13
d_gene: .
CDR3nt: TGTGCCAGCAGCCCGCTTGGACAGCGAGCCTCCTACGAGCAGTACTTC
CDR3aa: CASSPLGQRASYEQYF

abundance: .
j_gene: TRBJ1-2
v_gene: TRBV29-1
d_gene: .
CDR3nt: TGCAGCGTTCCTAGCTGGACAGTACCCTATGGCTACACCTTC
CDR3aa: CSVPSWTVPYGYTF

abundance: .
j_gene: TRBJ2-7
v_gene: TRBV28
d_gene: .
CDR3nt: TGTGCCAGCAGTTACCCGGCCAGCTCCTACGAGCAGTACTTC
CDR3aa: CASSYPASSYEQYF

abundance: .
j_gene: TRBJ2-3
v_gene: TRBV28
d_gene: TRBD2
CDR3nt: TGTGCCAGCAGTTTATTTGCGGGAGTAGGGCTGCCAGATACGCAGTATTTT
CDR3aa: CASSLFAGVGLPDTQYF

abundance: .
j_gene: TRBJ1-5
v_gene: TRBV27
d_gene: TRBD1
CDR3nt: TGTGCCAGCAGTCCCCAGGGGGTGGGCAATCAGCCCCAGCATTTT
CDR3aa: CASSPQGVGNQPQHF

abundance: .
j_gene: TRBJ2-5
v_gene: TRBV19
d_gene: TRBD2
CDR3nt: TGTGCCAGTAGTATACAGACTAGCGGTTATCAAGAGACCCAGTACTTC
CDR3aa: CASSIQTSGYQETQYF

abundance: .
j_gene: TRBJ1-4
v_gene: TRBV18
d_gene: .
CDR3nt: TGTGCCAGCTCACCGAGGGAATCTTCCGATGAAAAACTGTTTTTT
CDR3aa: CASSPRESSDEKLFF

abundance: .
j_gene: TRBJ1-2
v_gene: TRBV29-1
d_gene: .
CDR3nt: TGCAGCGTTGAAGATCCAGGGGTCCTGCCTGGCTACACCTTC
CDR3aa: CSVEDPGVLPGYTF

abundance: .
j_gene: TRBJ2-6
v_gene: TRBV19
d_gene: TRBD1
CDR3nt: TGTGCCAGTAGTGAGACAGGGCCACCTGGGGCCAACGTCCTGACTTTC
CDR3aa: CASSETGPPGANVLTF

abundance: .
j_gene: TRBJ1-2
v_gene: TRBV28
d_gene: .
CDR3nt: TGTGCCAGCGGATCCTATGGCTACACCTTC
CDR3aa: CASGSYGYTF

abundance: once
j_gene: TRBJ2-7
v_gene: TRBV19
d_gene: TRBD1
CDR3nt: TGTGCCAGTAGTATAAACAGGGGGATTATCTACGAGCAGTACTTC
CDR3aa: CASSINRGIIYEQYF

abundance: .
j_gene: TRBJ2-5
v_gene: TRBV27
d_gene: TRBD2
CDR3nt: TGTGCCAGCAGTGATCTAGCGGGAGGTCAAGAGACCCAGTACTTC
CDR3aa: CASSDLAGGQETQYF

abundance: .
j_gene: TRBJ1-5
v_gene: TRBV2
d_gene: .
CDR3nt: TGTGCCAGCAGTGAGCAGGGAACGAATCAGCCCCAGCATTTT
CDR3aa: CASSEQGTNQPQHF

abundance: .
j_gene: TRBJ2-2
v_gene: TRBV28
d_gene: .
CDR3nt: TGTGCCAGCATTCGGGATTTGAACACCGGGGAGCTGTTTTTT
CDR3aa: CASIRDLNTGELFF

abundance: .
j_gene: TRBJ2-1
v_gene: TRBV2
d_gene: TRBD2
CDR3nt: TGTGCCAGCAGTGATATACTAGCGGACAATGAGCAGTTCTTC
CDR3aa: CASSDILADNEQFF

abundance: .
j_gene: TRBJ1-3
v_gene: TRBV28
d_gene: .
CDR3nt: TGTGCCAGCAGTTTAAACCGGAACACCATATATTTT
CDR3aa: CASSLNRNTIYF

abundance: .
j_gene: TRBJ2-3
v_gene: TRBV7-9
d_gene: TRBD2
CDR3nt: TGTGCCAGCAGCTTAGGCGGGAGAAGCACAGATACGCAGTATTTT
CDR3aa: CASSLGGRSTDTQYF

abundance: .
j_gene: TRBJ2-5
v_gene: TRBV30
d_gene: TRBD2
CDR3nt: TGTGCCTGGAACAGACTAGCGGAAGAGACCCAGTACTTC
CDR3aa: CAWNRLAEETQYF

abundance: .
j_gene: TRBJ2-3
v_gene: TRBV5-8
d_gene: .
CDR3nt: TGTGCCAGCAGCCCCGGCACGACCCCGGCCTACGTCGATACGCAGTATTTT
CDR3aa: CASSPGTTPAYVDTQYF

abundance: .
j_gene: TRBJ2-5
v_gene: TRBV5-1
d_gene: TRBD2
CDR3nt: TGCGCCAGCAGCTTGGTAGCTAGCGGGAGCCCCCAAGAGACCCAGTACTTC
CDR3aa: CASSLVASGSPQETQYF

abundance: once
j_gene: TRBJ1-5
v_gene: TRBV2
d_gene: .
CDR3nt: TGTGCCAGCATGTCGGGGGGATTTAAACAGCCCCAGCATTTT
CDR3aa: CASMSGGFKQPQHF

abundance: .
j_gene: TRBJ2-7
v_gene: TRBV9
d_gene: TRBD1
CDR3nt: TGTGCCAGCAGCCCAGGGGGCGAGGGCTACGAGCAGTACTTC
CDR3aa: CASSPGGEGYEQYF

abundance: .
j_gene: TRBJ2-7
v_gene: TRBV29-1
d_gene: .
CDR3nt: TGTAGCGTTGAACGCAGGGGAGGCCTTAATATCGGCTACGAGCAGTACTTC
CDR3aa: CSVERRGGLNIGYEQYF

abundance: .
j_gene: TRBJ2-7
v_gene: TRBV4-1
d_gene: TRBD1
CDR3nt: TGCGCCAGCAGCCAAGTAGTGAGACAGGGTTACGAGCAGTACTTC
CDR3aa: CASSQVVRQGYEQYF

abundance: .
j_gene: TRBJ2-5
v_gene: TRBV28
d_gene: TRBD2
CDR3nt: TGTGCCAGCAGCTCTAGCGGGAGGCTGGAGGAGACCCAGTACTTC
CDR3aa: CASSSSGRLEETQYF